The TCR beta chain under discussion was sequenced for a study of T cell responses to AZD1222 COVID-19 vaccine. A note on this clone: The antigen is undetermined.

Assay: immunoSEQ multiplex PCR; the TCRdb copy retains only in-frame clones and omits some. The table has 150,000 to 200,000 clones, more than 75% seen once. Points from the study as a whole: Vaccine-associated CD4 TCRs spanned spike, dominant at 160-218 and 743-854. Only 5 or 6 individuals given AZD1222 were seropositive at baseline. Repertoires in all cases were sampled only once the peak T cell response had passed. Among spike-specific TCRs, nearly half reportedly target unmutated variant regions.

The sequences come from peripheral blood, collected on day 0 of MenACWY control vaccination. This sequence was found in an adult in good health.

CDR3 loop: CASSPTGNEQFF. Written as DNA, the CDR3 is TGCGCCAGCAGCCCGACAGGGAACGAGCAGTTCTTC. The chain links TRBV4-3 to TRBJ2-1, with 7 bases matching TRBD1. The CDR3 extends over 12 amino acids. J was trimmed by 10 bases and V by 4 bases; bases with no gene match: 4. CDR1 and CDR2 (germline): LGHNA, YSLEER.